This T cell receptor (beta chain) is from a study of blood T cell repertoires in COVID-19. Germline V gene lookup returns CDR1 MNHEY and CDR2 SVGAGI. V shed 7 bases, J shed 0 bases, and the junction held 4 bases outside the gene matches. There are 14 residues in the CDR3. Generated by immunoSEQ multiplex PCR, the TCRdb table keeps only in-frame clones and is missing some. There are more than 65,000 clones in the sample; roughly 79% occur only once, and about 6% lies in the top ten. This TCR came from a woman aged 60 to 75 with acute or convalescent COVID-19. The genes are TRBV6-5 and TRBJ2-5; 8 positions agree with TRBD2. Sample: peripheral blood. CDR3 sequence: CASTQRGYQETQYF. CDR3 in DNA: TGTGCCAGCACCCAGCGGGGGTACCAAGAGACCCAGTACTTC.